This T cell receptor beta chain was sequenced in a study of post-analysis software for immune sequencing data. Study-level findings and limits: Strong co-clustering by F measure linked samples that shared a preparation batch. Compared against controls, patients with multiple sclerosis displayed significantly lower normalized Chao1 diversity. When patients were compared with controls, 5 or 6 TRBV segments were more frequent, TRBV5-6, TRBV5-1 and TRBV20-1 among them.

The J segment lost 4 bases and the V segment lost 6 bases, leaving 6 bases of the junction unmatched. CDR1 SQVTM and CDR2 ANQGSEA come from the germline V gene. This CDR3 has 13 amino acids. The library was made from cDNA and included unique molecular identifiers. Between about 0.85 and 10 million T cells gave rise to around 500,000 cDNA molecules. TCRdb fed the PCR reads into MiXCR, producing one record per CDR3 protein. The table shows hundreds of thousands of distinct CDR3 sequences, with around 64% occurring only once. Remarks on this clonotype: No antigen is known for it.

The receptor was derived from a girl aged 2-10 years with multiple sclerosis. The chain recombines TRBV29-1 with TRBJ2-3; 8 bases agree with TRBD2. The sequenced material came from blood. The CDR3 loop reads CSVGAGVADTQYF. In DNA, the CDR3 is TGCAGCGTCGGAGCGGGAGTCGCAGATACGCAGTATTTT.